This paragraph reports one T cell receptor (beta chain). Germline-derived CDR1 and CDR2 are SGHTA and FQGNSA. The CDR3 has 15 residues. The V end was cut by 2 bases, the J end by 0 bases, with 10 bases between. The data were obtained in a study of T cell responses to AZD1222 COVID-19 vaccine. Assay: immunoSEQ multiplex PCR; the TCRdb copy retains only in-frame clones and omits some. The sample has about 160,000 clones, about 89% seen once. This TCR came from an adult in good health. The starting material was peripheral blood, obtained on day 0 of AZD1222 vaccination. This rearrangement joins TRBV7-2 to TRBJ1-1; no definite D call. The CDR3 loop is CASSLLVRLNTEAFF. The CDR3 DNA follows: TGTGCCAGCAGCTTACTGGTCCGACTGAACACTGAAGCTTTCTTT.